Included here is one T cell receptor beta chain sequence, with context. The antigen is not known. PCR used 60 Vbeta primers and 13 Jbeta primers. Generated by immunoSEQ multiplex PCR, the TCRdb table keeps only in-frame clones and is missing some. The sample records roughly 99,000 clones, roughly 70% being singletons. Germline V gene sequence: CDR1 SEHNR, CDR2 FQNEAQ (reference sequence). The CDR3 contains 17 residues. With 2 bases removed from V and 0 bases from J, the gap between germline ends came to 17 bases. This sample was taken from a study of cytomegalovirus exposure and HLA in healthy donors. Study-level findings and limits: Reports showed the classifier diagnosing cytomegalovirus status with high specificity and sensitivity.

This chain links TRBV7-9 with TRBJ2-7, with D maybe TRBD2 (6 bases). The specimen sequenced was PBMCs. The clonotype comes from a male donor in good health and CMV-seronegative. CDR3 bases: TGTGCCAGCAGCTTATTCCCCCGGGACTCAATCTCCTACGAGCAGTACTTC. Amino acids: CASSLFPRDSISYEQYF.